The 25 T cell receptor beta chains reported below all come from one sample, sequenced in a study of immune evolution from preneoplasia to lung adenocarcinoma. TCRdb's table, derived via immunoSEQ multiplex PCR, lists solely in-frame clones and lacks some. This repertoire shows about 4,300 clones, about 91% found once; its top ten account for 2% to 3%. The source material was FFPE lung adenocarcinoma in situ tissue. The source is a person aged 55 to 79 with lung adenocarcinoma.

The chain carries TRBV19 and TRBJ1-4; 7 nucleotides align to TRBD1. The V gene end was trimmed by 8 bases and the J gene end by 3 bases; junction bases not matched to a gene: 12. This CDR3 has 16 amino acids. Germline V gene data show CDR1 as LNHDA and CDR2 as SQIVND (reference sequence). DNA for the CDR3: TGTGCCAGTGGGGAACGGGACAGCTACTCTAATGAAAAACTGTTTTTT. It codes for CASGERDSYSNEKLFF.

The chain joins TRBV7-3 to TRBJ1-1, with 7 bases matching TRBD1. V trimming: 0 bases; J trimming: 0 bases; junction bases outside the gene matches: 4. The CDR3 is 16 residues long. Germline V gene data show CDR1 as SGHTA and CDR2 as FQGTGA. In nucleotides, the CDR3 is TGTGCCAGCAGCTTAACGGGGACAGCTCTGAACACTGAAGCTTTCTTT. Translation gives CASSLTGTALNTEAFF.

The gene calls are TRBV19 and TRBJ2-3; 8 nucleotides line up with TRBD2. The CDR3 length is 14 residues. Per germline, CDR1 LNHDA and CDR2 SQIVND (reference sequence). Trimming cost V 4 bases and J 6 bases; bases outside gene matches: 6. The CDR3 here is CASSTRLAPDTQYF. CDR3 coding DNA: TGTGCCAGTAGTACCCGACTAGCGCCCGATACGCAGTATTTT.

This chain connects TRBV30 to TRBJ2-7, with 7 bases aligning to TRBD1. Germline V gene sequence: CDR1 GTSNPN, CDR2 SVGIG (reference sequence). The CDR3 consists of 12 residues. V lost 5 bases, J lost 6 bases, and 7 bases stayed unmatched. CDR3 in DNA: TGTGCCTGGTGTACAGGGGTAGGCGAGCAGTACTTC. It specifies CAWCTGVGEQYF.

This chain connects TRBV28 to TRBJ1-2; D gene uncertain. The germline gives CDR1 MDHEN, CDR2 SYDVKM. V shed 2 bases and J shed 8 bases, with 12 bases lying between them. The CDR3 has 13 amino acids. This chain's CDR3 is CASSLPSFLGYTF. DNA of the CDR3: TGTGCCAGCAGTTTACCCTCCTTCTTGGGCTACACCTTC.

The chain joins TRBV9 to TRBJ2-3, with D tentatively TRBD1 or TRBD2 (6 bases each). CDR1 SGDLS and CDR2 YYNGEE come from the germline V gene. V shed 2 bases and J shed 0 bases, with 10 bases lying between them. The CDR3 sequence is 15 residues long. The CDR3 DNA is TGTGCCAGCAGCGTCGGAGGGGGAAGCACAGATACGCAGTATTTT. Protein: CASSVGGGSTDTQYF.

The chain recombines TRBV6-4 with TRBJ2-3, with 9 bases aligning to TRBD2. The germline V gene has CDR1 MRHNA and CDR2 SNTAGT. The junction had 0 bases not matched to a gene; V was cut back by 3 bases and J by 5 bases. The CDR3 length is 13 residues. This chain's CDR3 is CASSERGGDTQYF. In nucleotides, the CDR3 is TGTGCCAGCAGTGAGCGGGGGGGAGATACGCAGTATTTT.

This clone was seen a single time. The gene calls are TRBV27 and TRBJ2-1; 13 bases match TRBD2. Trimming cost V 3 bases and J 9 bases; bases outside gene matches: 8. Germline V lookup: CDR1 MNHEY, CDR2 SMNVEV (reference sequence). The CDR3 has 16 residues. CDR3 region: CASSFLGLAGEGEQFF. CDR3 coding DNA: TGTGCCAGCAGTTTCTTAGGACTAGCGGGAGAAGGTGAGCAGTTCTTC.

The CDR3: CASSAGTPNRRTPLHF. The CDR3 coding sequence is TGTGCCAGCAGTGCCGGGACACCAAACCGCCGAACTCCCCTCCACTTT. The chain has TRBV6-1 and TRBJ1-6; D might be TRBD1 (6 bases). Germline loops: CDR1 MNHNS, CDR2 SASEGT. Trimming pared 4 bases from V and 13 bases from J, leaving 23 bases between. The CDR3 extends over 16 amino acids.

The CDR3 DNA reads as TGTGCCACCAGCAGAGGGCAGGGCCTCCGGCCTTCACCCCTCCACTTT. It yields the protein CATSRGQGLRPSPLHF. The chain links TRBV15 to TRBJ1-6, with D possibly being TRBD1 (5 bases). V was trimmed by 1 base and J by 9 bases, leaving 16 bases between them. The germline V gene has CDR1 LNHNV and CDR2 YYDKDF (reference sequence). This CDR3 contains 16 residues.

This chain connects TRBV4-1 to TRBJ2-6, with 7 nucleotides matching TRBD2. After removal of 4 bases from V and 2 bases from J, the junction contained 8 bases not matched to a gene. This CDR3 spans 17 amino acids. From germline, CDR1 is MGHRA and CDR2 YSYEKL. CDR3 bases: TGCGCCAGCAGCCCCCAATGGGGGGGGACTGGGGCCAACGTCCTGACTTTC. The encoded protein is CASSPQWGGTGANVLTF.

This clone is a singleton in its sample. The gene calls are TRBV2 and TRBJ2-1, with 7 bases lining up with TRBD1. In germline, CDR1 is SNHLY, CDR2 FYNNEI. The CDR3 length is 14 residues. V was pared by 6 bases and J by 5 bases, with 7 bases of the junction left unmatched. CDR3 region: CASSRDSLDNEQFF. CDR3 coding DNA: TGTGCCAGCAGCCGGGACAGTTTAGACAATGAGCAGTTCTTC.

The CDR3 sequence: CASRLRDSPLHF. In DNA form, the CDR3 reads TGTGCCAGCAGACTCAGGGATTCACCCCTCCACTTT. The chain couples TRBV6-6 to TRBJ1-6, with D possibly being TRBD1 (5 bases). V was pared by 6 bases and J by 8 bases, with 8 bases between. Looked up from germline, CDR1 is MNHNY and CDR2 is SVGAGI (reference sequence). There are 12 residues in the CDR3.

The chain couples TRBV28 to TRBJ2-6; D call uncertain. V shed 7 bases and J shed 1 base, with 14 bases lying between them. This CDR3 is 16 amino acids long. The V gene's germline CDR1 is MDHEN and CDR2 SYDVKM. In DNA form, the CDR3 reads TGTGCCAGCACATCCGATGCCATTTCTGGGGCCAACGTCCTGACTTTC. Amino acids: CASTSDAISGANVLTF.

The V and J genes are TRBV5-1 and TRBJ1-1; weak D call: TRBD1 (5 bases). The V end was cut by 3 bases, the J end by 0 bases, with 9 bases between. The CDR3 contains 14 residues. Germline lookup yields CDR1 SGHRS and CDR2 YFSETQ. In nucleotides, the CDR3 is TGCGCCAGCAGCTACGGGACGTTGAACACTGAAGCTTTCTTT. Translated: CASSYGTLNTEAFF.

The V call is TRBV6-1, the J call TRBJ1-3; the D is unclear. Deletions cut 4 bases from V and 4 bases from J, with 5 bases between. The CDR3 length is 12 residues. Germline V gene sequence: CDR1 MNHNS, CDR2 SASEGT. The CDR3 nucleotides read TGTGCCAGCAGTGCACAGGGAAACACCATATATTTT. Protein sequence: CASSAQGNTIYF.

Notes on this clone: At one end the junction does not follow the germline gene, possibly because of a read error. The chain employs TRBV28 and TRBJ1-1; the match to TRBD1 covers 10 bases. Germline V CDR1 and CDR2: MDHEN, SYDVKM. This CDR3 has 11 residues. The CDR3 region is CASTTDRGLLF. As DNA, the CDR3 is TGTGCCAGCACCACCGACAGGGGGCTACTCTTT.

This chain connects TRBV9 to TRBJ1-3, with a weak D call TRBD1 (6 bases). Germline V gives CDR1 SGDLS, CDR2 YYNGEE. The germline V and J ends were trimmed by 2 bases and 6 bases, with 12 bases remaining between them. This CDR3 has 14 residues. Here the CDR3 reads CASSVQGTENTIYF. CDR3 nucleotide sequence: TGTGCCAGCAGCGTCCAGGGGACGGAAAACACCATATATTTT.

The chain couples TRBV4-2 to TRBJ2-2; 12 bases line up with TRBD2. CDR1 is LGHNA and CDR2 is YNFKEQ in the germline V gene. The CDR3 sequence is 16 residues long. Trimming took 4 bases from V and 4 from J; bases not matched to a gene: 4. CDR3 residues: CASSPRTSGVTGELFF. CDR3 DNA: TGTGCCAGCAGCCCCCGGACTAGCGGGGTCACCGGGGAGCTGTTTTTT.

This chain uses TRBV27 with TRBJ2-1; D possibly uses TRBD1 or TRBD2 (5 bases each). The V and J ends lost 5 bases and 7 bases respectively, with 24 bases between them. The CDR3 length is 17 residues. Per germline, CDR1 MNHEY and CDR2 SMNVEV (reference sequence). The CDR3 bases are TGTGCCAGCAGTCCTCCCCCCCAGGGATCGCCGGGGAATGAGCAGTTCTTC. As protein: CASSPPPQGSPGNEQFF.

The chain has TRBV7-9 and TRBJ2-3; 7 bases fit TRBD2. From germline, CDR1 is SEHNR and CDR2 FQNEAQ (reference sequence). V lost 3 bases to trimming and J lost 2 bases; unmatched junction nucleotides: 2. The CDR3 is 14 amino acids. The CDR3 sequence is CASSFSGYTDTQYF. The CDR3 bases are TGTGCCAGCAGCTTTAGCGGGTACACAGATACGCAGTATTTT. Full variable domain (outside the CDR3, taken from reference TRBV7-9 and TRBJ2-3): DTGVSQNPRHKITKRGQNVTFRCDPISEHNRLYWYRQTLGQGPEFLTYFQNEAQLEKSRLLSDRFSAERPKGSFSTLEIQRTEQGDSAMYLCASSFSGYTDTQYFGPGTRLTVL.

The rearrangement joins TRBV5-6 to TRBJ1-2; no reliable D call. Trimming took 0 bases from V and 4 from J, leaving 7 bases between them. This CDR3 has 13 residues. Germline loops: CDR1 SGHDT, CDR2 YYEEEE. The CDR3 region is CASSLDSSYGYTF. CDR3 nucleotide sequence: TGTGCCAGCAGCTTGGACAGCTCCTATGGCTACACCTTC.

The chain carries TRBV7-2 and TRBJ2-7, with D possibly being TRBD1 (5 bases). CDR1 and CDR2 from the germline V gene are SGHTA and FQGNSA. Trimming stripped 1 base from V and 2 bases from J, with 9 bases between. CDR3 size: 14 residues. Here the CDR3 DNA reads TGTGCCAGCAGCTTAGACCAGGGCGCCTACGAGCAGTACTTC. Translated, it gives CASSLDQGAYEQYF.

The chain combines TRBV30 with TRBJ1-6; maybe TRBD1 (5 bases). V was trimmed by 7 bases and J by 9 bases, leaving 19 bases between them. CDR3 length equals 14 residues. Per germline, CDR1 GTSNPN and CDR2 SVGIG (reference sequence). The CDR3 sequence is CASRGDGIGSPLHF. CDR3 bases: TGTGCCTCCAGAGGGGACGGGATCGGTTCACCCCTCCACTTT.

The count of this clone is one. The V gene is TRBV7-9, the J gene TRBJ2-1, with a possible D match to TRBD1 (5 bases). V was trimmed by 1 base and J by 5 bases, leaving 9 bases between them. Germline V gene sequence: CDR1 SEHNR, CDR2 FQNEAQ (reference sequence). The length of the CDR3 is 14 residues. The CDR3 nucleotides read TGTGCCAGCAGCTTAGTACAGGCCAACAATGAGCAGTTCTTC. Encoded protein: CASSLVQANNEQFF.